These 29 T cell receptor beta chains came from one sample sequenced in a study of vaccination effects on CD4 cells after COVID-19. Investigators separated out CD4+ T cells once 9 to 11 days of culture had passed. Participants were given two doses of BNT162b2 or mRNA-1273 vaccine. Their specific antigens are unknown. Using immunoSEQ multiplex PCR, the repertoire was profiled, and TCRdb retains in-frame clones only, with some absent. The table lists about 71,000 clones, more than 60% of them singletons. Sequences were derived from CD4+ T cells from PBMCs cultured without peptide, sampled after COVID-19 vaccination. The receptor set was obtained from a human donor who received a COVID-19 vaccine.

V is TRBV18 and J is TRBJ1-2; 10 bases line up with TRBD1. Germline loops: CDR1 KGHSH, CDR2 LQKENI. V shed 3 bases and J 6 bases; nucleotides not matched to a gene: 10. This CDR3 has 16 amino acids. The CDR3 spells CASSPRQGAQNHGYTF. Here the CDR3 DNA reads TGTGCCAGCTCACCGAGACAGGGGGCGCAGAATCATGGCTACACCTTC.

This chain uses TRBV10-1 with TRBJ2-5, with 7 nucleotides matching TRBD2. This CDR3 is built from 14 residues. J gave up 4 bases and V 3 bases, and 5 bases lay outside the gene matches. Germline-derived CDR1 and CDR2 are WNHNN and SYGVQD (reference sequence). CDR3 region: CASSDGGRLETQYF. The CDR3 DNA follows: TGCGCCAGCAGTGACGGGGGGAGGTTAGAGACCCAGTACTTC.

The chain uses TRBV24-1 and TRBJ1-5; 10 bases line up with TRBD1. From germline, CDR1 is KGHDR and CDR2 SFDVKD. V lost 3 bases to trimming and J lost 11 bases; unmatched junction nucleotides: 3. The CDR3 runs 13 residues. The chain's CDR3 is CATSDGTGVAQHF. The CDR3 region has the DNA TGTGCCACCAGTGATGGGACAGGGGTGGCCCAGCATTTT.

This clone ranks as medium-sized. The chain has TRBV28 and TRBJ1-6, with D possibly matching TRBD1 (5 bases). V was cut by 10 bases and J by 5 bases, with 9 bases left in between. Per the germline V gene, CDR1 is MDHEN and CDR2 is SYDVKM. This CDR3 has 12 residues. The CDR3 here is CATRGNNSPLHF. The CDR3 bases are TGTGCCACCCGGGGGAATAATTCACCCCTCCACTTT.

In its sample, this clone was seen once. The chain recombines TRBV6-5 with TRBJ2-7; 11 nucleotides align to TRBD2. The V and J ends lost 6 bases and 2 bases, in that order; junction bases with no gene match: 3. The CDR3 has 14 residues. Germline V gene data show CDR1 as MNHEY and CDR2 as SVGAGI. Written as DNA, the CDR3 is TGTGCCAGCAGCCGACTAGCGGGGACCTACGAGCAGTACGTC. It is translated as CASSRLAGTYEQYV.

This sequence joins TRBV11-3 and TRBJ2-1, with D possibly matching TRBD1 (6 bases). CDR1 and CDR2 from the germline V gene are SGHNT and YENEEA. The germline V and J ends were trimmed by 4 bases and 0 bases, with 19 bases remaining between them. The CDR3 contains 18 residues. The DNA for the CDR3 is TGTGCCAGCAGCTCAAACCCTGACAGGACCAGCTCCTACAATGAGCAGTTCTTC. As protein: CASSSNPDRTSSYNEQFF.

This clone occurred once. This rearrangement joins TRBV5-4 to TRBJ2-2; D is undetermined. Germline values: CDR1 SGHNT, CDR2 YYREEE (reference sequence). The ends were cut back, 2 bases at V and 4 bases at J, with 12 bases in the middle. This CDR3 spans 15 amino acids. CDR3 DNA: TGTGCCAGCAGCTTCATCCCAGGCAGCACCGGGGAGCTGTTTTTT. This sequence encodes CASSFIPGSTGELFF.

This sequence joins TRBV5-6 and TRBJ1-2, with 10 bases that match TRBD1. CDR1 SGHDT and CDR2 YYEEEE come from the germline V gene. J gave up 1 base and V 4 bases, and 7 bases lay outside the gene matches. The CDR3 has 16 residues. CDR3 bases: TGTGCCAGCAGCCGGGACAGGGGCTCTTTTAACTATGGCTACACCTTC. Translating gives CASSRDRGSFNYGYTF.

The chain employs TRBV5-4 and TRBJ2-5; 7 bases fit TRBD1. The CDR3 contains 13 residues. V dropped 4 bases and J dropped 4; count of bases not matched to a gene: 4. CDR1 is SGHNT and CDR2 is YYREEE in the germline V gene (reference sequence). The CDR3 nucleotides are TGTGCCAGCAGCCGAGACAGGGTAGAGACCCAGTACTTC. This gives the protein CASSRDRVETQYF. The entire variable domain, with the rest obtained from reference TRBV5-4 and TRBJ2-5, is as follows: ETGVTQSPTHLIKTRGQQVTLRCSSQSGHNTVSWYQQALGQGPQFIFQYYREEENGRGNFPPRFSGLQFPNYSSELNVNALELDDSALYLCASSRDRVETQYFGPGTRLLVL.

The V and J genes are TRBV24-1 and TRBJ1-5, with TRBD1 identical over 9 bases. Germline V gene data show CDR1 as KGHDR and CDR2 as SFDVKD. The CDR3 totals 15 residues. With V trimmed by 5 bases and J by 4 bases, 5 bases remained unmatched. The CDR3 DNA sequence: TGTGCCACCAGTGTAGGGACAGGGATTAATCAGCCCCAGCATTTT. This encodes CATSVGTGINQPQHF.

This rearrangement joins TRBV5-6 to TRBJ1-4, with a tentative D call TRBD1 (6 bases). V was cut by 4 bases and J by 3 bases, with 13 bases left in between. CDR1 is SGHDT and CDR2 is YYEEEE in the germline V gene. CDR3 length: 15 residues. The CDR3 coding sequence is TGTGCCAGCAGCAGGAACAGGGACTCTAATGAAAAACTGTTTTTT. Its protein is CASSRNRDSNEKLFF.

This clone was counted once. The chain recombines TRBV3-1 (or the pseudogene TRBV3-2) with TRBJ1-3; no reliable D call. This CDR3 contains 15 residues. V was shortened by 4 bases and J by 4 bases, with 14 bases between the two germline ends. CDR1 is LGHDT and CDR2 is YNNKEL in the germline V gene (reference sequence). The CDR3 loop reads CASSLGSSYGNTIYF. CDR3 DNA: TGTGCCAGCAGCCTAGGATCCTCGTACGGAAACACCATATATTTT.

V usage is TRBV10-3 and J usage is TRBJ2-7, with TRBD1 matching 8 bases. Germline CDR1 reads ENHRY; CDR2 reads SYGVKD. The CDR3 length is 12 residues. Unmatched junction bases numbered 5, after V lost 8 bases and J lost 5 bases. CDR3 bases: TGTGCCATCCGAGACAGGGGTCACGAGCAGTACGTC. Residues: CAIRDRGHEQYV.

The chain is built from TRBV6-1 and TRBJ1-5; the D is unclear. This CDR3 is built from 14 residues. CDR1 MNHNS and CDR2 SASEGT come from the germline V gene. Trimming pared 1 base from V and 6 bases from J, leaving 10 bases between. CDR3 sequence reads: CASSEVMGGQPQHF. The CDR3 DNA is TGTGCCAGCAGTGAAGTCATGGGAGGTCAGCCCCAGCATTTT.

The V call is TRBV7-2, the J call TRBJ1-5; D remains unclear. CDR1 and CDR2 (germline): SGHTA, FQGNSA. The CDR3 has 13 amino acids. V was trimmed by 5 bases and J by 4 bases, leaving 9 bases between them. The CDR3 reads CASSPAPNQPQHF. The CDR3 nucleotides are TGTGCCAGCAGCCCCGCTCCGAATCAGCCCCAGCATTTT.

The chain uses TRBV3-1 (or the pseudogene TRBV3-2) and TRBJ2-5; 7 bases align to TRBD1. CDR1 LGHDT and CDR2 YNNKEL come from the germline V gene (reference sequence). Trimming took 0 bases from V and 1 from J; bases not matched to a gene: 8. The CDR3 runs 17 residues. CDR3 region: CASSQDRGQNIQETQYF. CDR3 DNA: TGTGCCAGCAGCCAAGATAGGGGACAGAATATCCAAGAGACCCAGTACTTC.

A few counts support this clone. The rearrangement joins TRBV6-1 to TRBJ2-1; D is unresolved. CDR3 length: 11 amino acids. CDR1 is MNHNS, CDR2 SASEGT, per germline. V was cut by 3 bases and J by 7 bases, with 4 bases left in between. In DNA form, the CDR3 reads TGTGCCAGCAGTGATAGAAATGAGCAGTTCTTC. It codes for CASSDRNEQFF.

This sequence joins TRBV12-3 or TRBV12-4 and TRBJ2-6; D gene ambiguous. The CDR3 length is 13 residues. The V end lost 3 bases, the J end lost 3 bases, and 3 bases lay between the germline ends. In DNA form, the CDR3 reads TGTGCCAGCAGTTTCGGTGGGGCCAACGTCCTGACTTTC. Amino acid sequence: CASSFGGANVLTF.

The chain couples TRBV3-1 (or the pseudogene TRBV3-2) to TRBJ2-2; 9 bases align to TRBD1. Trimming at V came to 1 base and at J to 2 bases, leaving 2 bases not matched to a gene. CDR1 is LGHDT, CDR2 YNNKEL, per germline (reference sequence). The CDR3 consists of 16 residues. DNA of the CDR3: TGTGCCAGCAGCCAAGGACAGGGGGTAAACACCGGGGAGCTGTTTTTT. Residues: CASSQGQGVNTGELFF.

The V call is TRBV24-1, the J call TRBJ1-2, with TRBD1 matching 9 bases. Per germline, CDR1 KGHDR and CDR2 SFDVKD. The CDR3 has 14 residues. With 1 base clipped from V and 7 bases from J, the junction kept 3 bases outside the gene matches. CDR3: CATSDLTGGRGYTF. In DNA, the CDR3 is TGTGCCACCAGTGATTTAACAGGGGGCCGTGGCTACACCTTC.

The chain links TRBV6-5 to TRBJ1-1; 7 bases agree with TRBD1. From germline, CDR1 is MNHEY and CDR2 SVGAGI. This CDR3 is 14 amino acids long. V was pared by 8 bases and J by 4 bases, with 10 bases of the junction left unmatched. The CDR3 nucleotides read TGTGCCAGCCGCCAGACAGGGTCGAGCACTGAAGCTTTCTTT. Protein sequence: CASRQTGSSTEAFF.

A single count supports this clone. V usage is TRBV5-1 and J usage is TRBJ1-6, with D tentatively TRBD1 (6 bases). V shed 4 bases and J shed 8 bases, with 10 bases lying between them. This CDR3 spans 13 amino acids. Germline CDR1 is SGHRS and CDR2 is YFSETQ. The CDR3 DNA follows: TGCGCCAGCAGCATTAGGACAGATTCACCCCTCCACTTT. Its translation is CASSIRTDSPLHF.

This sequence joins TRBV5-4 and TRBJ2-1; D could derive from TRBD1 or TRBD2 (5 bases each). Trimming shortened V by 4 bases and J by 8 bases, and 13 bases separated the two germline ends. Germline-derived CDR1 and CDR2 are SGHNT and YYREEE (reference sequence). The CDR3 extends over 13 amino acids. The CDR3 reads CASSKGRDYEQFF. In DNA form, the CDR3 reads TGTGCCAGCAGCAAGGGACGAGATTATGAGCAGTTCTTC.

This clone has only a few counts. The chain uses TRBV15 and TRBJ2-7; D is unresolved. The CDR3 is 14 amino acids. Germline V gives CDR1 LNHNV, CDR2 YYDKDF (reference sequence). Trimming pared 6 bases from V and 2 bases from J, leaving 14 bases between. This CDR3 reads CATSKEFYTYEQYV. For the CDR3, the DNA is TGTGCCACCAGTAAAGAGTTTTATACCTACGAGCAGTACGTC.

The rearrangement uses TRBV3-1 (or the pseudogene TRBV3-2) and TRBJ2-2, with a weak D call TRBD2 (6 bases). The CDR3 contains 13 residues. Trimming pared 4 bases from V and 6 bases from J, leaving 9 bases between. Germline CDR1 and CDR2: LGHDT and YNNKEL (reference sequence). CDR3 region: CASSLGGAGELFF. In DNA form, the CDR3 reads TGTGCCAGCAGCCTGGGAGGAGCCGGGGAGCTGTTTTTT.

A single count supports this clone. V is TRBV14 and J is TRBJ1-2; D remains unclear. Germline V lookup: CDR1 SGHDN, CDR2 FVKESK. This CDR3 is built from 12 residues. The V and J ends lost 4 bases and 2 bases respectively, with 5 bases between them. CDR3 loop: CASSPGNYGYTF. The CDR3 bases are TGTGCCAGCAGCCCGGGGAACTATGGCTACACCTTC. Full variable domain (remainder filled in from reference TRBV14 and TRBJ1-2): EAGVTQFPSHSVIEKGQTVTLRCDPISGHDNLYWYRRVMGKEIKFLLHFVKESKQDESGMPNNRFLAERTGGTYSTLKVQPAELEDSGVYFCASSPGNYGYTFGSGTRLTVV.

The table lists this clone with a count of one. CDR3 coding DNA: TGTGCCAGCCCCAATTCCCCCAGCGGGGGGGTGAGCTCCTACAATGAGCAGTTCTTC. This encodes CASPNSPSGGVSSYNEQFF. The chain has TRBV5-8 and TRBJ2-1, with 10 nucleotides matching TRBD2. This CDR3 has 19 residues. Germline V gives CDR1 SGHTS, CDR2 YDEGEE. The V gene end was trimmed by 7 bases and the J gene end by 0 bases; junction bases not matched to a gene: 16.

V usage is TRBV2 and J usage is TRBJ1-4; TRBD1 aligns across 8 bases. The CDR3 covers 15 residues. J gave up 8 bases and V 1 base, and 6 bases lay outside the gene matches. Germline V gene sequence: CDR1 SNHLY, CDR2 FYNNEI. The DNA for the CDR3 is TGTGCCAGCAGTGAAGGGTTGACAGGGGAGGAAAAACTGTTTTTT. Translation: CASSEGLTGEEKLFF.

CDR3 loop: CASSGSTDGYTF. DNA for the CDR3: TGTGCCAGCAGCGGGTCGACAGACGGCTACACCTTC. J is TRBJ1-2 and V is TRBV7-9, with D possibly being TRBD1 (5 bases). Trimming stripped 5 bases from V and 8 bases from J, with 12 bases between. The CDR3 is 12 residues long. The V gene's germline CDR1 is SEHNR and CDR2 FQNEAQ (reference sequence).